This entry lists 2 T cell receptor beta chains sequenced from one sample in a study of blood T cell repertoires in COVID-19. Produced via immunoSEQ multiplex PCR; TCRdb's table is partial and in-frame only. The data show nearly 250,000 clones, approximately 86% seen once. Sequenced material: peripheral blood. These receptors were obtained from a woman aged 60 to 75 who had recovered from COVID-19.

This chain joins TRBV7-9 and TRBJ1-4, with D tentatively TRBD1 (5 bases). The CDR3 extends over 17 amino acids. Between the trimmed V and J ends, which lost 0 bases and 2 bases, there was a span of 13 bases. CDR1 and CDR2 from the germline V gene are SEHNR and FQNEAQ (reference sequence). This CDR3 reads CASSLARAGGTNEKLFF. In DNA, the CDR3 is TGTGCCAGCAGCTTAGCGCGCGCCGGGGGGACTAATGAAAAACTGTTTTTT.

The chain couples TRBV27 to TRBJ2-7; D might be TRBD1 (5 bases). From germline, CDR1 is MNHEY and CDR2 SMNVEV (reference sequence). The germline V and J ends were trimmed by 11 bases and 0 bases, with 14 bases remaining between them. The CDR3 has 13 amino acids. For the CDR3, the DNA is TGTGCCTTTTGTCAGGGCTGCTCCTACGAGCAGTACTTC. It translates to CAFCQGCSYEQYF.